This TCR beta chain derives from a study of cytomegalovirus exposure and HLA in healthy donors. This clone appeared once. Germline V gives CDR1 MDHEN, CDR2 SYDVKM. The junction had 15 bases not matched to a gene; V was cut back by 6 bases and J by 13 bases. The CDR3 sequence is 15 residues long. The primer mix had 60 Vbeta and 13 Jbeta primers. Assay used: immunoSEQ multiplex PCR; TCRdb lists only in-frame clones, some missing. The repertoire consists of about 110,000 clones, with roughly 71% occurring once and the leading ten covering 2.5% to 3%. This clonotype originated in a male donor in good health and CMV-seropositive. Sequences were obtained from PBMCs. The chain is built from TRBV28 and TRBJ1-4, with 9 nucleotides matching TRBD1. CDR3 region: CASSLAGTGTSGLFF. Written as DNA, the CDR3 is TGTGCCAGCAGCTTAGCCGGGACAGGGACCTCTGGACTGTTTTTT.